The 7 T cell receptor beta chains presented below share a single source sample, sequenced in a study of cytomegalovirus exposure and HLA in healthy donors (dated by TCRdb to about 2017). The method behind the library was the immunoSEQ multiplex PCR assay. TCRdb mirrors the immuneACCESS table, restricted to in-frame sequences. Some clones are absent from its copies; in checked studies, under half trace to an unresolved V gene, and the reason for the others is unknown. This sample lists 50,000 or so clones; 85% to 95% were detected once. The biggest ten clones account for approximately 7.8% of the sample. Material for sequencing was PBMCs. The receptor set was obtained from a young woman in good health and CMV-seropositive.

This chain joins TRBV7-9 and TRBJ2-3; 7 bases line up with TRBD2. The CDR3 is made up of 15 amino acids. Trimming at V came to 5 bases and at J to 3 bases, leaving 8 bases not matched to a gene. Germline V gene data show CDR1 as SEHNR and CDR2 as FQNEAQ (reference sequence). The CDR3 DNA follows: TGTGCCAGCAGCGAAGGGGCGGGAGCGACAGATACGCAGTATTTT. It encodes CASSEGAGATDTQYF.

The genes are TRBV18 and TRBJ2-3; TRBD1 aligns across 9 bases. Germline V gene sequence: CDR1 KGHSH, CDR2 LQKENI. V lost 2 bases, J lost 0 bases, and 3 bases stayed unmatched. The CDR3 covers 16 residues. CDR3 residues: CASSPGQGPSTDTQYF. The CDR3 coding sequence is TGTGCCAGCTCACCAGGACAGGGGCCTAGCACAGATACGCAGTATTTT.

The sample holds one count of this clone. V usage is TRBV4-2 and J usage is TRBJ2-3; 7 bases align to TRBD2. The V segment lost 0 bases and the J segment 3 bases; nucleotides outside the gene matches: 9. The CDR3 has 17 amino acids. Germline-derived CDR1 and CDR2 are LGHNA and YNFKEQ. The DNA for the CDR3 is TGTGCCAGCAGCCAAGATCTGGGCGGGAGTGGTACAGATACGCAGTATTTT. Its translation: CASSQDLGGSGTDTQYF.

V and J are TRBV6-1 and TRBJ2-7; the match to TRBD2 covers 9 bases. The CDR3 consists of 14 residues. V was pared by 8 bases and J by 3 bases, with 8 bases of the junction left unmatched. CDR1 is MNHNS, CDR2 SASEGT, per germline. Here the CDR3 reads CASGVAGESYEQYF. In DNA form, the CDR3 reads TGTGCCAGCGGGGTAGCGGGAGAAAGCTACGAGCAGTACTTC.

This clone was seen just once. J is TRBJ2-3 and V is TRBV2, with 9 bases aligning to TRBD2. Unmatched junction bases numbered 4, after V lost 6 bases and J lost 0 bases. CDR1 and CDR2 (germline): SNHLY, FYNNEI. The CDR3 is 15 amino acids. DNA of the CDR3: TGTGCCAGCAGCGCGGGACTAGCTAGCACAGATACGCAGTATTTT. Translating it yields CASSAGLASTDTQYF.

The V gene is TRBV5-4, the J gene TRBJ2-1; TRBD2 matches at 12 bases. Germline assignment: CDR1 SGHNT and CDR2 YYREEE (reference sequence). This CDR3 comprises 17 residues. The V and J ends lost 4 bases and 7 bases, in that order; junction bases with no gene match: 12. CDR3 region: CASSAAAGTSGFNEQFF. CDR3 DNA sequence: TGTGCCAGCAGCGCCGCAGCCGGGACTAGCGGGTTTAATGAGCAGTTCTTC. The variable domain in full, completed from reference TRBV5-4 and TRBJ2-1, reads ETGVTQSPTHLIKTRGQQVTLRCSSQSGHNTVSWYQQALGQGPQFIFQYYREEENGRGNFPPRFSGLQFPNYSSELNVNALELDDSALYLCASSAAAGTSGFNEQFFGPGTRLTVL.

Written as DNA, the CDR3 is TGTGCCAGCAGCTCCCCCCACGTAGCGGGAGGGCCAGAGGGAAGGTACGAGCAGTACTTC. It is translated as CASSSPHVAGGPEGRYEQYF. The chain recombines TRBV11-3 with TRBJ2-7; 11 bases agree with TRBD2. The CDR3 sequence is 20 residues long. In germline, CDR1 is SGHNT, CDR2 YENEEA. The ends lost 4 bases at V and 4 bases at J; junction bases unmatched: 21. The full variable domain, its missing parts supplied by reference TRBV11-3 and TRBJ2-7, is EAGVVQSPRYKIIEKKQPVAFWCNPISGHNTLYWYLQNLGQGPELLIRYENEEAVDDSQLPKDRFSAERLKGVDSTLKIQPAELGDSAVYLCASSSPHVAGGPEGRYEQYFGPGTRLTVT.